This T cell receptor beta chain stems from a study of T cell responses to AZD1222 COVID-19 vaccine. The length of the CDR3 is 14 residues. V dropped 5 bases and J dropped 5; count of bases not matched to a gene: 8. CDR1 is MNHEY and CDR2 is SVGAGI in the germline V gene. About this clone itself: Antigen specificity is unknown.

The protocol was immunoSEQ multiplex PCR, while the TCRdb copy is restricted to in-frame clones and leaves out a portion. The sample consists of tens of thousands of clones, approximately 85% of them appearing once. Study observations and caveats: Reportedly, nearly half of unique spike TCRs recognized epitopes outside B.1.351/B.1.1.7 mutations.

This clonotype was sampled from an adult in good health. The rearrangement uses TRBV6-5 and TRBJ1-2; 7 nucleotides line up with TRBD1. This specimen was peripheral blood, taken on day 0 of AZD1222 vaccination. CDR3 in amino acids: CASSPDRTGYGYTF. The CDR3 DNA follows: TGTGCCAGCAGTCCGGACAGGACGGGTTATGGCTACACCTTC.